Sequencing of this T cell receptor beta chain was carried out in a study of human T cells and chemical hapten exposure. The wider study: There were weekly diphenylcyclopropenone doses to the scalp for patients throughout the approximately 24-week study. General study points: Expanded TCRs showed more large CDR3 clusters than pre-sensitization or healthy control sets.

The V gene lost 4 bases and the J gene lost 1 base, with 13 bases spanning the gap. The CDR3 is 15 residues long. Germline assignment: CDR1 LGHDT and CDR2 YNNKEL (reference sequence). On this clonotype: Its antigen remains unidentified.

Time point in this sample: patch test 3, about 24 weeks after DPC sensitization. The treatment was: therapeutic diphenylcyclopropenone sensitization with weekly scalp DPC. It was from unfractionated whole blood that total RNA was extracted. TCRdb fed the RACE reads into MiXCR, producing one record per CDR3 protein. Of 90,000 to 110,000 distinct CDR3 sequences in the sample, around 34% were seen once. This sample comprised whole blood, obtained in connection with sensitization to the hapten diphenylcyclopropenone (DPC). The chain employs TRBV3-1 and TRBJ1-1, with D unresolved. The sequence came from a man aged 40-55 years with alopecia areata. Some clones in this sample may be carry-over from other donors' samples. Here the CDR3 reads CASSRSRAKNTEAFF. CDR3 sequence (DNA): TGTGCCAGCAGCCGTAGCCGGGCGAAGAACACTGAAGCTTTCTTT.